This section outlines one T cell receptor beta chain sequence together with its context. Its antigen is unidentified. Researchers built TCR beta libraries using quantitative 5'-RACE with molecular barcodes. TCRdb independently ran MiXCR on the 5' RACE reads; one entry per CDR3 protein. The data hold some 220,000 distinct CDR3 sequences, with roughly a tenth observed a single time. The CDR3 consists of 14 residues. The V end lost 1 base, the J end lost 0 bases, and 9 bases lay between the germline ends. CDR1 and CDR2 from the germline V gene are SQVTM and ANQGSEA. This sample stems from a study of CD8 T cells in ankylosing spondylitis. Regarding the study as a whole: Enrichment of disease-linked clones was reportedly significant in matched ankylosing spondylitis synovial fluid. Disease-linked clones had a CD8+ phenotype and relatively low frequency in peripheral blood. One TCR beta motif, made up of roughly 8 highly homologous variants, appeared characteristic of ankylosing spondylitis blood.

The TCR was taken from a male donor with ankylosing spondylitis or in good health (not recorded which). The chain has TRBV29-1 and TRBJ2-5, with no clear D. The sample was blood, either unsorted or a sorted T cell fraction (not recorded which). The CDR3 DNA reads TGCAGCGTTGAAGTGGTGGGGTACCAAGAGACCCAGTACTTC. This translates into CSVEVVGYQETQYF.